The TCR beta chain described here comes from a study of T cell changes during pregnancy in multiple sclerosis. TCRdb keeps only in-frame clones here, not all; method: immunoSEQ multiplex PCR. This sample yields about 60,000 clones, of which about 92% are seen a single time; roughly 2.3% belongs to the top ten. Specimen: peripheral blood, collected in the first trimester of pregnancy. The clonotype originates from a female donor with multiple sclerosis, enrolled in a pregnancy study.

CDR3 coding DNA: TGTGCCAGCAGCTATGGGGGGGGGTCGGATACGCAGTATTTT. Its translation: CASSYGGGSDTQYF. The chain employs TRBV7-2 and TRBJ2-3; TRBD2 matches at 7 bases. This CDR3 has 14 residues. Germline loops: CDR1 SGHTA, CDR2 FQGNSA. V shed 4 bases and J 6 bases; nucleotides not matched to a gene: 7.